The 19 T cell receptor beta chains given below trace back to one sample, sequenced in a study of T cells in Graves' hyperthyroidism and ophthalmopathy. Amplification of TCR beta CDR3 regions was performed using RNA transcripts as template. A first-round RT-PCR of the TCR CDR3 used the HTBI primer set. Each CDR3 protein gets one entry after TCRdb re-called the multiplex PCR reads with MiXCR. The table lists more than 300,000 distinct CDR3 sequences, about 15% of them singletons, with around 25% in the top ten. Sequences were obtained from blood. These receptors originate from a woman aged 25-40 years with Graves' hyperthyroidism.

There are many counts of this clonotype. The V and J genes are TRBV20-1 and TRBJ2-2; 10 bases fit TRBD2. Germline values: CDR1 DFQATT, CDR2 SNEGSKA (reference sequence). This CDR3 spans 14 amino acids. Trimming cost V 6 bases and J 5 bases; bases outside gene matches: 6. CDR3 sequence reads: CSALAGGSTGELFF. The CDR3 DNA reads TGCAGTGCCTTAGCGGGAGGCTCGACCGGGGAGCTGTTTTTT.

This clonotype came up many times. The V gene is TRBV6-2 or TRBV6-3, the J gene TRBJ2-2, with D possibly being TRBD2 (5 bases). Trimming took 1 base from V and 5 from J, leaving 8 bases between them. There are 14 residues in the CDR3. CDR1 is MNHEY, CDR2 SVGEGT, per germline. The CDR3 region has the DNA TGTGCCAGCAGTTACTGGGAGCGGACCGGGGAGCTGTTTTTT. Its translation is CASSYWERTGELFF.

This clonotype was observed many times. The chain uses TRBV29-1 and TRBJ2-1, with 7 bases identical to TRBD2. Losses at the gene ends were 5 bases for V and 7 bases for J; bases not matched to a gene: 11. This CDR3 has 14 amino acids. Germline assignment: CDR1 SQVTM and CDR2 ANQGSEA. The CDR3 protein is CSVLWGRAGNEQFF. The CDR3 DNA follows: TGCAGCGTTTTGTGGGGGAGGGCCGGGAATGAGCAGTTCTTC.

The chain carries TRBV15 and TRBJ2-7, with a weak D call TRBD2 (5 bases). The CDR3 is made up of 17 amino acids. Germline V gene sequence: CDR1 LNHNV, CDR2 YYDKDF (reference sequence). Trimming took off 2 bases at V and 4 bases at J, with 21 bases between the two ends. CDR3 sequence (DNA): TGTGCCACCAGCAGAACACCCGGACTGGTCGAAGGGTACGAGCAGTACTTC. This translates into CATSRTPGLVEGYEQYF.

This clonotype turned up a few times. The rearrangement links TRBV24-1 to TRBJ1-1; D is unresolved. Germline V gene data show CDR1 as KGHDR and CDR2 as SFDVKD. This CDR3 spans 12 amino acids. Trimming took 6 bases from V and 8 from J, leaving 12 bases between them. The CDR3 nucleotides read TGTGCCACCAGTCTGGGGAGCCAGGAAGCTTTCTTT. Amino acid sequence: CATSLGSQEAFF.

The chain combines TRBV28 with TRBJ1-6; D may be TRBD1 (5 bases). The germline V and J ends were trimmed by 8 bases and 10 bases, with 12 bases remaining between them. The CDR3 has 12 residues. Germline CDR1 is MDHEN and CDR2 is SYDVKM. CDR3 sequence: CASGRVGSPLHF. The CDR3 bases are TGTGCCAGCGGCAGGGTAGGCTCACCCCTCCACTTT.

This clonotype was detected only a few times. The CDR3: CASSLLVATGPGELFF. The DNA for the CDR3 is TGTGCCAGCAGTTTGTTGGTGGCGACAGGTCCCGGGGAGCTGTTTTTT. The chain carries TRBV27 and TRBJ2-2; tentatively, D is TRBD1 (6 bases). Trimming cost V 3 bases and J 6 bases, with 17 bases left between them. CDR1 MNHEY and CDR2 SMNVEV come from the germline V gene (reference sequence). This CDR3 spans 16 amino acids.

This clonotype was picked up a small number of times. The DNA of the CDR3 is TGTGCCAGCAGTACAGGGTGGGGGGGGGAAAAACTGTTTTTT. Protein sequence: CASSTGWGGEKLFF. The chain couples TRBV6-1 to TRBJ1-4; tentative D call: TRBD1 (6 bases). Germline V lookup: CDR1 MNHNS, CDR2 SASEGT. Trimming pared 5 bases from V and 8 bases from J, leaving 15 bases between. There are 14 residues in the CDR3.

This clonotype was found many times. This chain uses TRBV12-3 or TRBV12-4 with TRBJ2-2; 7 bases agree with TRBD1. The CDR3 is 13 amino acids. With V trimmed by 6 bases and J by 6 bases, 4 bases remained unmatched. The CDR3 DNA sequence: TGTGCCAGCAGCGGAGACAGGGCCGGGGAGCTGTTTTTT. Translating it yields CASSGDRAGELFF.

This clonotype was counted at least ten times. The rearrangement links TRBV28 to TRBJ2-1, with TRBD2 identical over 8 bases. V lost 1 base to trimming and J lost 9 bases; unmatched junction nucleotides: 14. CDR1 MDHEN and CDR2 SYDVKM come from the germline V gene. The CDR3 is 17 residues long. The CDR3 sequence is CASSLSQPGLGGGEQFF. CDR3 DNA sequence: TGTGCCAGCAGTTTATCGCAACCGGGACTAGGAGGAGGTGAGCAGTTCTTC. The variable domain in full, completed from reference TRBV28 and TRBJ2-1, reads DVKVTQSSRYLVKRTGEKVFLECVQDMDHENMFWYRQDPGLGLRLIYFSYDVKMKEKGDIPEGYSVSREKKERFSLILESASTNQTSMYLCASSLSQPGLGGGEQFFGPGTRLTVL.

CDR3 nucleotides: TGTGCCAGCAGCTTGGGTGGGACTAGCGGGTACAATGAGCAGTTCTTC. Its protein product is CASSLGGTSGYNEQFF. The genes are TRBV5-4 and TRBJ2-1; TRBD2 matches at 12 bases. Germline V gene sequence: CDR1 SGHNT, CDR2 YYREEE (reference sequence). The J segment lost 4 bases and the V segment lost 0 bases, leaving 2 bases of the junction unmatched. The CDR3 loop spans 16 amino acids.

This clonotype was counted at least ten times. J is TRBJ2-3 and V is TRBV6-2 or TRBV6-3; possibly TRBD2 for D (6 bases). The CDR3 has 14 residues. V lost 5 bases and J lost 0, with 9 bases in between. Looked up from germline, CDR1 is MNHEY and CDR2 is SVGEGT. CDR3 DNA: TGTGCCAGCAGTCCTGGGAGGAGCACAGATACGCAGTATTTT. Translation gives CASSPGRSTDTQYF.

This clonotype came up a few times. The chain recombines TRBV20-1 with TRBJ1-5; TRBD1 is a possible D gene (5 bases). This CDR3 region has 15 residues. V dropped 6 bases and J dropped 0 bases, with 15 bases sitting between them. Per the germline V gene, CDR1 is DFQATT and CDR2 is SNEGSKA (reference sequence). The CDR3 bases are TGCAGTGCCACCCGCGGGGGGTATAGCAATCAGCCCCAGCATTTT. Its translation is CSATRGGYSNQPQHF.

This clonotype was counted at least ten times. V is TRBV28 and J is TRBJ2-3; a weak D match, TRBD2 (5 bases). This CDR3 is 15 amino acids long. Germline lookup yields CDR1 MDHEN and CDR2 SYDVKM. V was trimmed by 6 bases and J by 2 bases, leaving 15 bases between them. The CDR3 coding sequence is TGTGCCAGCAGAAGAGGTGCTAGCCCCACAGATACGCAGTATTTT. It is translated as CASRRGASPTDTQYF.

This clonotype was seen more than once but under ten times. The J gene is TRBJ2-3, the V gene TRBV24-1; D is uncertain. This CDR3 is 11 amino acids long. The germline V gene has CDR1 KGHDR and CDR2 SFDVKD. V was pared by 5 bases and J by 4 bases, with 3 bases between. CDR3 DNA: TGTGCCACCAGTGTCGCAGATACGCAGTATTTT. This encodes CATSVADTQYF.

Only a few counts were recorded for this clonotype. V is TRBV6-1 and J is TRBJ1-3; D not certain. Deletions cut 6 bases from V and 0 bases from J, with 12 bases between. The germline V gene has CDR1 MNHNS and CDR2 SASEGT. The length of the CDR3 is 15 residues. DNA of the CDR3: TGTGCCAGCAGCCCGACCATTAACTCTGGAAACACCATATATTTT. Translated, it gives CASSPTINSGNTIYF.

This clonotype appeared many times. The chain has TRBV27 and TRBJ2-1; 12 positions match TRBD2. The CDR3 covers 15 residues. Germline CDR1 and CDR2: MNHEY and SMNVEV (reference sequence). The junction had 3 bases not matched to a gene; V was cut back by 2 bases and J by 7 bases. CDR3 nucleotides: TGTGCCAGCAGTTTAATGACTAGCGGGAGTAATGAGCAGTTCTTC. It encodes CASSLMTSGSNEQFF.

This clonotype was counted many times. This chain uses TRBV6-2 or TRBV6-3 with TRBJ2-1; 8 nucleotides line up with TRBD2. The trim removed 6 bases at V and 3 bases at J, leaving 1 base unmatched. The CDR3 sequence is 13 residues long. In germline, CDR1 is MNHEY, CDR2 SVGEGT. The DNA of the CDR3 is TGTGCCAGCAGCGGGAGGGACTACAATGAGCAGTTCTTC. Its protein product is CASSGRDYNEQFF.

This clonotype was seen only once. The chain employs TRBV5-1 and TRBJ1-2, with 7 bases that match TRBD1. Germline V gene lookup returns CDR1 SGHRS and CDR2 YFSETQ. The CDR3 has 14 amino acids. V trimming: 4 bases; J trimming: 3 bases; junction bases outside the gene matches: 6. The CDR3 loop is CASSEGAQDYGYTF. Here the CDR3 DNA reads TGCGCCAGCAGCGAGGGGGCACAGGACTATGGCTACACCTTC.